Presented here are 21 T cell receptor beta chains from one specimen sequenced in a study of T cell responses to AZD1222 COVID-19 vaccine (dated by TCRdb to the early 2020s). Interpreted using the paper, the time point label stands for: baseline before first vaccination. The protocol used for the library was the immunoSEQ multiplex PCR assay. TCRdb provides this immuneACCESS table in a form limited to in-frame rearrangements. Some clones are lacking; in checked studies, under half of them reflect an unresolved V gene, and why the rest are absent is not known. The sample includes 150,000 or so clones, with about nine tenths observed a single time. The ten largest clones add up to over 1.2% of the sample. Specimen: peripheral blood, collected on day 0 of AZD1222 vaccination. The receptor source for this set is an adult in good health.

The DNA for the CDR3 is TGTGCCAGCAGCCCGAGGACGAACACTGAAGCTTTCTTT. Translation gives CASSPRTNTEAFF. The chain links TRBV14 to TRBJ1-1; D call uncertain. Looked up from germline, CDR1 is SGHDN and CDR2 is FVKESK. The CDR3 consists of 13 residues. Trimming left V 4 bases short and J 1 base short, with 7 bases between.

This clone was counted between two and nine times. The CDR3 nucleotides are TGTGCCAGCAGGCGAGGGGGCGGGAGGAATCAGCCCCAGCATTTT. Amino acid sequence: CASRRGGGRNQPQHF. The gene calls are TRBV28 and TRBJ1-5, with TRBD1 identical over 7 bases. The CDR3 has 15 amino acids. Trimming took 6 bases from V and 4 from J; bases not matched to a gene: 9. In germline, CDR1 is MDHEN, CDR2 SYDVKM.

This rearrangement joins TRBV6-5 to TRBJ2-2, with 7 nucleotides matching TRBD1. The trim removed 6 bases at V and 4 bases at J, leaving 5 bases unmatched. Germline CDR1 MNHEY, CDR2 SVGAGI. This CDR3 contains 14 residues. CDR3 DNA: TGTGCCAGCAGACGGGGACAGATCACCGGGGAGCTGTTTTTT. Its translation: CASRRGQITGELFF.

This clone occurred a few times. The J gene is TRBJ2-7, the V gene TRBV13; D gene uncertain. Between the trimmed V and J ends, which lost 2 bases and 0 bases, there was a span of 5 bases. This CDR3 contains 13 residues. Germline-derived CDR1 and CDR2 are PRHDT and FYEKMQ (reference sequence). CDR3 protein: CASSLRLSYEQYF. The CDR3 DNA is TGTGCCAGCAGCTTACGACTCTCCTACGAGCAGTACTTC.

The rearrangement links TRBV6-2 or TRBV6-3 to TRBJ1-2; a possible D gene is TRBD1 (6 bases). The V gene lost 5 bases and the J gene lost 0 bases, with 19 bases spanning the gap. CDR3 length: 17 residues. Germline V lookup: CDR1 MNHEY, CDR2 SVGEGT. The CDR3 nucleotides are TGTGCCAGCAGTCCCGTAGGACAGCCGGACTCTAACTATGGCTACACCTTC. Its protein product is CASSPVGQPDSNYGYTF.

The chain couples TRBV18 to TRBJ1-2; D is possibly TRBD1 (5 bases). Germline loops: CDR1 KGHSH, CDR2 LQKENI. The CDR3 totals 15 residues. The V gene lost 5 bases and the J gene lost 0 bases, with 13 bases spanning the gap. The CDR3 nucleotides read TGTGCCAGCTCAGACCAAACAGGTACTAACTATGGCTACACCTTC. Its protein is CASSDQTGTNYGYTF.

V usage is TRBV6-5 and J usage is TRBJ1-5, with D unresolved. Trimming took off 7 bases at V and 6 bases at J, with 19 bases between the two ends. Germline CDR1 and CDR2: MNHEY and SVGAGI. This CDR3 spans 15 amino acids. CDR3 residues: CASKDPGLRVQPQHF. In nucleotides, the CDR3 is TGTGCCAGCAAAGATCCGGGCCTGAGGGTTCAGCCCCAGCATTTT.

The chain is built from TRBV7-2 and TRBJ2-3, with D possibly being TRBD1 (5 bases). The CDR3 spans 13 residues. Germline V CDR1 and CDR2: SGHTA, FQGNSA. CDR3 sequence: CALSRLQGDTQYF. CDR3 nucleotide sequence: TGTGCACTATCCCGGCTTCAGGGTGATACGCAGTATTTT.

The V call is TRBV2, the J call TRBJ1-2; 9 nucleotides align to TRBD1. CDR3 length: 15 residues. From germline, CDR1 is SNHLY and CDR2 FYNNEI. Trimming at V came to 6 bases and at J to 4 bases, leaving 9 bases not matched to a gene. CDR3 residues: CASRAEQGAVYGYTF. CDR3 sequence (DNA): TGTGCCAGCAGAGCGGAACAGGGGGCGGTCTATGGCTACACCTTC.

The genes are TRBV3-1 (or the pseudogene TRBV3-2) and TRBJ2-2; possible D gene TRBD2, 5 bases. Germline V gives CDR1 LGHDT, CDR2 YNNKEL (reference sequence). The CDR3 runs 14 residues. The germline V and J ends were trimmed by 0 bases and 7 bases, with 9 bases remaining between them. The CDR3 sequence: CASSQDPGIGELFF. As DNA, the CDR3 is TGTGCCAGCAGCCAAGACCCGGGAATCGGGGAGCTGTTTTTT.

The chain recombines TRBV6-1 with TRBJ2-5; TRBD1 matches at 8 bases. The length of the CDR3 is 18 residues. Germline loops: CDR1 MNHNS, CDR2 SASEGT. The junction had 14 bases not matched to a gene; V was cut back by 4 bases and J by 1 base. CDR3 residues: CASSVGQGTIVRQETQYF. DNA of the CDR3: TGTGCCAGCAGTGTCGGACAGGGTACGATCGTTCGCCAAGAGACCCAGTACTTC.

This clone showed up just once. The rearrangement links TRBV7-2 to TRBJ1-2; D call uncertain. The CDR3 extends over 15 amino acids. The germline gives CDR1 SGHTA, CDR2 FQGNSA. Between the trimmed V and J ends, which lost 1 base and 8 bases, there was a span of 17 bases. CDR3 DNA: TGTGCCAGCAGCTTAGTCTCAACTGAAAGGGAGGGCTACACCTTC. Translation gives CASSLVSTEREGYTF.

The CDR3 DNA reads TGTGCCAGTAGTCCGCAAGGGCCGATGACTGAAGCTTTCTTT. Translated: CASSPQGPMTEAFF. The V gene is TRBV19, the J gene TRBJ1-1, with D hard to call. V lost 5 bases to trimming and J lost 5 bases, with 15 bases between them. The CDR3 runs to 14 residues. Germline V gene data show CDR1 as LNHDA and CDR2 as SQIVND (reference sequence).

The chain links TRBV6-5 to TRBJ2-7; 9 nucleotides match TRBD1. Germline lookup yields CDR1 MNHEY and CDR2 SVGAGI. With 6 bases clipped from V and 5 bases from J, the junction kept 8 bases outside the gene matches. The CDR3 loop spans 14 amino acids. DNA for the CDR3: TGTGCCAGCAGCCACGACAGGGGGAGTAACGAGCAGTACTTC. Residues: CASSHDRGSNEQYF.

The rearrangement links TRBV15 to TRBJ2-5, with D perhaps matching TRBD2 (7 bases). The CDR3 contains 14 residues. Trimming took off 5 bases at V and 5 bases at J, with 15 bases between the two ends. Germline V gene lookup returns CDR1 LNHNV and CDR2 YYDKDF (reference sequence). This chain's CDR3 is CATSEGGAWETQYF. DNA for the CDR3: TGTGCCACCAGCGAAGGGGGGGCCTGGGAGACCCAGTACTTC.

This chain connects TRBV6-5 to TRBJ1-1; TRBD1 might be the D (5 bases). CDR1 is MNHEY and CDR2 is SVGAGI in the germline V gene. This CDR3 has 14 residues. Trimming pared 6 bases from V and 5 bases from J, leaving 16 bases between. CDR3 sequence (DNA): TGTGCCAGCAGCACAGGAGTGGTTTCTACTGAAGCTTTCTTT. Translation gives CASSTGVVSTEAFF.

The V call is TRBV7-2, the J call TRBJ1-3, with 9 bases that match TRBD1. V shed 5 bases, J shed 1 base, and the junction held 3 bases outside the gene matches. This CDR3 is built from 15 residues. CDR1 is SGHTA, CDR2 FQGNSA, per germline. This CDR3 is CASSRDRVSGNTIYF. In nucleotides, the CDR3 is TGTGCCAGCAGCCGGGACAGGGTTTCTGGAAACACCATATATTTT.

The CDR3 nucleotides are TGTGCCAGTAGCAATGGGCGACAGAGCTCCTACGAGCAGTACTTC. It yields the protein CASSNGRQSSYEQYF. V and J are TRBV19 and TRBJ2-7; D possibly corresponds to TRBD1 (5 bases). Germline assignment: CDR1 LNHDA and CDR2 SQIVND (reference sequence). Trimming removed 6 bases from V and 0 bases from J, with 15 bases in between. The CDR3 extends over 15 amino acids.

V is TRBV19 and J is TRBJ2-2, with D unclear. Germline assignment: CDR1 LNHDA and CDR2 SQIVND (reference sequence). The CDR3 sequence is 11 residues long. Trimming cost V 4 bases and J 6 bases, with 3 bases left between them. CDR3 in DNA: TGTGCCAGTAGTAACGCCGGGGAGCTGTTTTTT. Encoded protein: CASSNAGELFF.

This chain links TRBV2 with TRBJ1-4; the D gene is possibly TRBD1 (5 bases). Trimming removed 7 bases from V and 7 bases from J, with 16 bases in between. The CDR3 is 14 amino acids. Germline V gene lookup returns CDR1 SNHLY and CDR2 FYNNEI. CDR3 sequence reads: CASKRWGVREKLFF. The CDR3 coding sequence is TGTGCCAGCAAACGGTGGGGGGTCCGTGAAAAACTGTTTTTT.

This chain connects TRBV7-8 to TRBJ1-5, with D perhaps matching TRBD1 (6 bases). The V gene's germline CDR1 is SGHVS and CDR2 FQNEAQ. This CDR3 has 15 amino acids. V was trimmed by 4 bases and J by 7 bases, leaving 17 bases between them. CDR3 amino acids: CASSYRGAGEQPQHF. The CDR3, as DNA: TGTGCCAGCAGCTACCGAGGGGCAGGGGAGCAGCCCCAGCATTTT.